These 20 T cell receptor beta chains originate from one sample sequenced in a study of Ad26.COV2.S vaccination and SARS-CoV-2 variants. Profiled with immunoSEQ multiplex PCR; TCRdb holds only in-frame clones, not every one. The sample holds over 400,000 clones, approximately 92% seen once. Treatment specified: 19 received Ad26.COV2.S at low or high dose, single or two shots; roughly five received placebo; per-sample allocation not given. Sample collection was performed on day 63 after the first vaccine or placebo injection. The source was peripheral blood, collected in a trial of Ad26.COV2.S vaccine versus placebo. These receptors were taken from a person aged 18-60 years who received the Ad26.COV2.S COVID-19 vaccine or a placebo.

This chain connects TRBV30 to TRBJ2-6; D gene uncertain. The CDR3 has 16 amino acids. V lost 3 bases and J lost 1, with 13 bases in between. Germline V gene data show CDR1 as GTSNPN and CDR2 as SVGIG (reference sequence). CDR3 protein: CAWRGIDGSGANVLTF. The DNA for the CDR3 is TGTGCCTGGAGGGGTATAGATGGGTCTGGGGCCAACGTCCTGACTTTC.

The chain recombines TRBV2 with TRBJ2-7; 8 bases align to TRBD2. Unmatched junction bases numbered 5, after V lost 6 bases and J lost 4 bases. The CDR3 contains 13 residues. Germline CDR1 and CDR2: SNHLY and FYNNEI. CDR3 amino acids: CASRDGLAYEQYF. The CDR3 DNA follows: TGTGCCAGCAGGGACGGACTAGCTTACGAGCAGTACTTC.

The rearrangement joins TRBV6-5 to TRBJ2-7; D is perhaps TRBD1 (6 bases). CDR1 and CDR2 (germline): MNHEY, SVGAGI. The CDR3 sequence is 14 residues long. The V and J ends lost 6 bases and 0 bases respectively, with 12 bases between them. The CDR3 bases are TGTGCCAGCAGCGGACAGACCATCTCCTACGAGCAGTACTTC. This translates into CASSGQTISYEQYF.

The CDR3 loop reads CASRGTSGESSYNEQFF. The CDR3 DNA reads TGCGCCAGCAGGGGGACTAGCGGGGAGAGCTCCTACAATGAGCAGTTCTTC. The chain combines TRBV10-2 with TRBJ2-1; 13 positions agree with TRBD2. The CDR3 totals 17 residues. J gave up 0 bases and V 6 bases, and 5 bases lay outside the gene matches. The V gene's germline CDR1 is WSHSY and CDR2 SAAADI.

The rearrangement joins TRBV7-9 to TRBJ2-3, with unresolved D. The CDR3 loop spans 18 amino acids. Trimming removed 4 bases at V and 0 bases at J, with 20 bases between. CDR1 is SEHNR and CDR2 is FQNEAQ in the germline V gene (reference sequence). The CDR3 is CASSSMGSGSSSTDTQYF. For the CDR3, the DNA is TGTGCCAGCAGCTCTATGGGCTCGGGTAGCTCCAGCACAGATACGCAGTATTTT.

This clone appeared a single time. V is TRBV14 and J is TRBJ1-4, with D perhaps matching TRBD1 (6 bases). The CDR3 is made up of 15 amino acids. Germline V gene lookup returns CDR1 SGHDN and CDR2 FVKESK. Trimming removed 1 base at V and 6 bases at J, with 12 bases between. CDR3 coding DNA: TGTGCCAGCAGCCAAGCAGGGGCGATGGATGAAAAACTGTTTTTT. It is translated as CASSQAGAMDEKLFF.

The rearrangement uses TRBV7-9 and TRBJ2-5; the D is unclear. Trimming stripped 2 bases from V and 1 base from J, with 8 bases between. This CDR3 spans 14 amino acids. Germline V gives CDR1 SEHNR, CDR2 FQNEAQ (reference sequence). The CDR3 sequence is CASSLSSGQETQYF. The CDR3 DNA sequence: TGTGCCAGCAGCTTATCCTCGGGCCAAGAGACCCAGTACTTC. The variable domain in full, with the rest retrieved from reference TRBV7-9 and TRBJ2-5, is DTGVSQNPRHKITKRGQNVTFRCDPISEHNRLYWYRQTLGQGPEFLTYFQNEAQLEKSRLLSDRFSAERPKGSFSTLEIQRTEQGDSAMYLCASSLSSGQETQYFGPGTRLLVL.

The V call is TRBV10-2, the J call TRBJ2-5; D may be TRBD2 (6 bases). The CDR3 totals 14 residues. Germline assignment: CDR1 WSHSY and CDR2 SAAADI. The V and J ends lost 4 bases and 4 bases respectively, with 13 bases between them. The CDR3: CASSATSVVETQYF. CDR3 coding DNA: TGCGCCAGCAGTGCGACTAGTGTGGTAGAGACCCAGTACTTC.

The chain combines TRBV28 with TRBJ2-3; 8 bases are shared with TRBD1. The CDR3 loop spans 14 amino acids. J lost 6 bases, V lost 5 bases, and 7 bases had no gene match. Per germline, CDR1 MDHEN and CDR2 SYDVKM. CDR3 amino acids: CASSEPGTGDTQYF. CDR3 nucleotides: TGTGCCAGCAGTGAGCCCGGGACAGGCGATACGCAGTATTTT.

With regard to this clone: Other DNA sequences of this sample code for an identical CDR3. The J gene is TRBJ1-3, the V gene TRBV6-5, with a weak D call TRBD1 (5 bases). The V gene lost 0 bases and the J gene lost 0 bases, with 6 bases spanning the gap. Germline CDR1 is MNHEY and CDR2 is SVGAGI. The CDR3 contains 15 residues. As DNA, the CDR3 is TGTGCCAGCAGTTACTCTAGGGGCTCTGGAAACACCATATATTTT. Amino acids: CASSYSRGSGNTIYF.

The V call is TRBV13, the J call TRBJ1-1; D is uncertain. The CDR3 consists of 16 residues. Trimming left V 2 bases short and J 1 base short, with 14 bases between. Looked up from germline, CDR1 is PRHDT and CDR2 is FYEKMQ (reference sequence). The CDR3 DNA is TGTGCCAGCAGCTTAACCTACTCGGAGAAGAACACTGAAGCTTTCTTT. This translates into CASSLTYSEKNTEAFF.

A word on this clone: Other nucleotide sequences in the sample specify the same CDR3. This sequence joins TRBV7-2 and TRBJ1-5; D is perhaps TRBD1 (5 bases). The CDR3 contains 12 residues. V was pared by 3 bases and J by 7 bases, with 7 bases between. Germline V gene data show CDR1 as SGHTA and CDR2 as FQGNSA. CDR3 DNA sequence: TGTGCCAGCAGCTTGGGGGAACAGCCCCAGCATTTT. As protein: CASSLGEQPQHF.

V and J are TRBV7-2 and TRBJ2-7, with TRBD1 identical over 11 bases. This CDR3 has 15 residues. Trimming cost V 0 bases and J 6 bases; bases outside gene matches: 4. Germline values: CDR1 SGHTA, CDR2 FQGNSA. The CDR3 region is CASSLAPGTGGEQYF. CDR3 nucleotides: TGTGCCAGCAGCTTAGCTCCCGGGACAGGGGGCGAGCAGTACTTC.

This clone was observed once. This same CDR3 is encoded by further DNA sequences in the sample. This rearrangement joins TRBV18 to TRBJ1-1; D is unresolved. The CDR3 consists of 13 residues. V lost 3 bases and J 2 bases, leaving 7 bases between the germline ends. Germline V lookup: CDR1 KGHSH, CDR2 LQKENI. CDR3 bases: TGTGCCAGCTCACCCGGTGGCAACACTGAAGCTTTCTTT. As protein: CASSPGGNTEAFF. Together with reference TRBV18 and TRBJ1-1, the CDR3 gives the full variable domain: NAGVMQNPRHLVRRRGQEARLRCSPMKGHSHVYWYRQLPEEGLKFMVYLQKENIIDESGMPKERFSAEFPKEGPSILRIQQVVRGDSAAYFCASSPGGNTEAFFGQGTRLTVV.

The CDR3 spells CASSILGVGGNTIYF. DNA of the CDR3: TGTGCCAGCAGTATCCTTGGGGTGGGGGGAAACACCATATATTTT. J is TRBJ1-3 and V is TRBV28; no clear D. Germline V CDR1 and CDR2: MDHEN, SYDVKM. The CDR3 length is 15 residues. Trimming took 5 bases from V and 4 from J, leaving 15 bases between them.

The chain combines TRBV5-6 with TRBJ2-7; 7 bases are a match to TRBD1. V was pared by 3 bases and J by 2 bases, with 2 bases of the junction left unmatched. This CDR3 is 13 amino acids long. Per germline, CDR1 SGHDT and CDR2 YYEEEE. CDR3 sequence (DNA): TGTGCCAGCAGCTGGGACAGAACCTACGAGCAGTACTTC. It encodes CASSWDRTYEQYF.

The chain combines TRBV7-2 with TRBJ2-3; D remains unclear. The V gene lost 5 bases and the J gene lost 2 bases, with 11 bases spanning the gap. CDR1 and CDR2 (germline): SGHTA, FQGNSA. CDR3 length: 14 residues. CDR3 protein: CASSPVTSTDTQYF. In DNA, the CDR3 is TGTGCCAGCAGCCCCGTCACCTCCACAGATACGCAGTATTTT.

V gene TRBV5-5 combines with J gene TRBJ1-1; D is perhaps TRBD1 (6 bases). Between the trimmed V and J ends, which lost 4 bases and 1 base, there was a span of 11 bases. Per the germline V gene, CDR1 is SGHKS and CDR2 is YYEKEE (reference sequence). The CDR3 runs 14 residues. In nucleotides, the CDR3 is TGTGCCAGCAGCGCTGAACAGGGGAACACTGAAGCTTTCTTT. Its translation: CASSAEQGNTEAFF. The whole variable domain, remainder taken from reference TRBV5-5 and TRBJ1-1, is DAGVTQSPTHLIKTRGQQVTLRCSPISGHKSVSWYQQVLGQGPQFIFQYYEKEERGRGNFPDRFSARQFPNYSSELNVNALLLGDSALYLCASSAEQGNTEAFFGQGTRLTVV.

The chain employs TRBV3-1 (or the pseudogene TRBV3-2) and TRBJ1-1; a weak D match, TRBD1 (5 bases). Germline CDR1 reads LGHDT; CDR2 reads YNNKEL (reference sequence). V lost 4 bases and J lost 10, with 13 bases in between. This CDR3 comprises 12 residues. CDR3 protein: CASSPGPSLAFF. DNA for the CDR3: TGTGCCAGCAGCCCGGGACCGAGTCTAGCTTTCTTT.

The chain employs TRBV4-3 and TRBJ1-1, with 8 bases identical to TRBD1. The V and J ends lost 3 bases and 1 base, in that order; junction bases with no gene match: 4. Per the germline V gene, CDR1 is LGHNA and CDR2 is YSLEER. This CDR3 is built from 15 residues. CDR3 sequence reads: CASSHPDRGNTEAFF. In DNA form, the CDR3 reads TGCGCCAGCAGCCACCCAGACAGGGGGAACACTGAAGCTTTCTTT.